The source of this T cell receptor (beta chain) is a study of control samples from healthy donors and cancer patients. Germline CDR1 SEHNR, CDR2 FQNEAQ (reference sequence). The V and J ends lost 11 bases and 3 bases respectively, with 15 bases between them. This CDR3 is built from 13 residues. TCRdb's copy holds only in-frame clones and misses some; the assay was immunoSEQ multiplex PCR. The sample records about 80,000 clones, over 75% being singletons. Material for sequencing was blood. V gene TRBV7-9 combines with J gene TRBJ2-3; D might be TRBD1 or TRBD2, each matching 5 bases. The clonotype was recovered from a woman between 50 and 59 years old in good health. The CDR3, as DNA: TGTGCCGCAAAGGGGAGCGGAACAGATACGCAGTATTTT. It yields the protein CAAKGSGTDTQYF.